This TCR beta chain was found in a study of blood T cell repertoires in COVID-19. Study at large: T cells, B-cell-depleted T cells, or PBMCs provided the cDNA or gDNA that served as material.

Using immunoSEQ multiplex PCR, the repertoire was profiled, and TCRdb retains in-frame clones only, with some absent. Seen here are approximately 330,000 clones, over 80% observed once, and the top ten hold approximately 9.9%. The CDR3 is made up of 13 amino acids. In germline, CDR1 is MRHNA, CDR2 SNTAGT. Patients of the Seattle cohort, enrolled during active infection, were followed longitudinally. Material for sequencing was peripheral blood. This rearrangement joins TRBV6-4 to TRBJ2-2; maybe TRBD1 (5 bases). The clonotype originates from a man in his thirties or forties with COVID-19, enrolled during active disease. CDR3 DNA sequence: TGTGCATCCAGGGCCTCGAACACCGGGGAGCTGTTTTTT. It yields the protein CASRASNTGELFF.